This T cell receptor beta chain was captured in a study of blood T cell repertoires in COVID-19 (dated by TCRdb to about 2020). Turning to the overall study: Samples from collaborators originated in the United States, Italy and Spain and spanned both the acute and convalescent phases of COVID-19. The material from the prospective study consisted of cDNA or gDNA derived from T cells, B-cell-depleted T cells, or PBMCs. Subjects who had been exposed to COVID-19, were actively infected with it, or had recovered from it provided the deeply sampled blood TCRbeta repertoires that made up the dataset. The repertoires were made available in a free public database intended to serve as a resource for research on the immune response to SARS-CoV-2. Samples were obtained from the ongoing ImmuneRACE study (first 160 participants) and from 1,000 to 1,500 subjects provided by 6 global collaborators. The sample metadata nearly always contained a de-identified subject ID, COVID-19 status, age in years and sex. HLA class I and class II types, where available, came from metadata supplied by the sample provider rather than from assay-based typing. Study-level results and caveats: How much clinical and demographic metadata was included differed by source and by participant, and the metadata was provided uncurated.

There are many counts of this clone. It has no known antigen specificity. No base quality values were provided; no much bigger clone lies one nucleotide off. The immunoSEQ Assay, a bias-controlled multiplex PCR, was used to amplify TCRbeta CDR3 regions from genomic DNA. Regarding the original processing steps: The number of nucleated cells in each sample was estimated from the amplification of reference gene primers within the assay. Sequence reads were collapsed and filtered to measure the absolute abundance of every unique TCRbeta CDR3 rearrangement. Productive Simpson clonality was computed per sample as the square root of Simpson's diversity index over productive rearrangements. Entries here come from immuneACCESS through TCRdb and include only in-frame sequences with V and J called. Some clones fail to appear in such tables; in the studies checked, an unresolved V gene covers under half of the shortfall, and the cause of the remainder is unknown. D and trimming were read from the DNA, whereas the V and J calls and clone size are those reported in that table. The sample data list about 160,000 clones, and around 74% of these were observed just once. 2.8% of the sample lies in the top ten.

Whole blood was collected in K2EDTA tubes by collaborating institutions according to the institutions' own protocols. Collaborator samples were shipped for TCRbeta analysis as frozen whole blood, isolated PBMCs, or DNA extracted from either sample type. Spanning cysteine to phenylalanine, the CDR3 consists of 15 amino acids. This entry keeps only the CDR3 DNA: 45 bases, framed from base 1. Trimming removed 3 bases from V and 5 bases from J, leaving 14 bases between the germline ends. CDR1 and CDR2 were assigned from the germline V gene as MDHEN and SYDVKM. Sequenced material: peripheral blood. The chain employs TRBV28 and TRBJ1-5, with TRBD1 tentatively as D gene (6 bases match). The TCR sequence derives from a man between 65 and 85 years old with acute or convalescent COVID-19. The DNA sequence reads TGTGCCAGCAGTTTGGACAGTAAGGGAGATCAGCCCCAGCATTTT. Its translation is CASSLDSKGDQPQHF.